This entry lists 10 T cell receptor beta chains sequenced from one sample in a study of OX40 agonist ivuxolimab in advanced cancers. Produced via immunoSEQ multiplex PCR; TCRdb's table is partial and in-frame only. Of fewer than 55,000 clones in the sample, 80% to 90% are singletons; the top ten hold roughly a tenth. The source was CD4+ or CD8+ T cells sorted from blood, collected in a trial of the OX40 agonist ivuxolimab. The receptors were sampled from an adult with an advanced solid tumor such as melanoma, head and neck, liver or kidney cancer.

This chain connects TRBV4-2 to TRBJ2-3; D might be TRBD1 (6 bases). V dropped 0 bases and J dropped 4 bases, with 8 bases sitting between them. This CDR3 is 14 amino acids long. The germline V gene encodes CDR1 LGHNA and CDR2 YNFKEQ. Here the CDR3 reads CASSQEGTPDTQYF. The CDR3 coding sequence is TGTGCCAGCAGCCAAGAGGGGACACCAGATACGCAGTATTTT.

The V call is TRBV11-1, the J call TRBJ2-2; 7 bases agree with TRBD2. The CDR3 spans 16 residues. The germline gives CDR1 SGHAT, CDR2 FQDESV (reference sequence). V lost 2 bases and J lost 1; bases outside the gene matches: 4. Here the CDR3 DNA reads TGTGCCAGCAGCTTACCTAGCGGAGGGAACACCGGGGAGCTGTTTTTT. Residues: CASSLPSGGNTGELFF.

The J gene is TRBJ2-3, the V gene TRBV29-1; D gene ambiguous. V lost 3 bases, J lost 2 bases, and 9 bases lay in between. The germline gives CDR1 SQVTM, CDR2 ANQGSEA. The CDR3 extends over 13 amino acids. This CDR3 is CSVESENTDTQYF. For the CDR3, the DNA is TGCAGCGTTGAGAGCGAGAACACAGATACGCAGTATTTT.

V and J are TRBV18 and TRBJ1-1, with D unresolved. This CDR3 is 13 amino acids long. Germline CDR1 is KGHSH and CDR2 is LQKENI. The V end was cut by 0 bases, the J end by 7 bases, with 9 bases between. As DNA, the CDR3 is TGTGCCAGCTCACCACCGTCGACCTATGAAGCTTTCTTT. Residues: CASSPPSTYEAFF.

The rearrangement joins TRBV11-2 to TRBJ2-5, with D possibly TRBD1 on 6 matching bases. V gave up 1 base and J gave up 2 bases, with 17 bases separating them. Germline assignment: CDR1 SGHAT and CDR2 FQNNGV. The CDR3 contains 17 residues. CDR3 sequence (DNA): TGTGCCAGCAGCTTAGGTCTTACGGGACACAAGCAAGAGACCCAGTACTTC. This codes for CASSLGLTGHKQETQYF.

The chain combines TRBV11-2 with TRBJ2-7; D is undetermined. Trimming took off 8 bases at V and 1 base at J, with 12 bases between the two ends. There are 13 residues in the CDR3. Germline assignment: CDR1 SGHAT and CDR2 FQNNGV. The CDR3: CASGMGSSYEQYF. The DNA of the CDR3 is TGTGCCAGCGGGATGGGTTCGTCCTACGAGCAGTACTTC.

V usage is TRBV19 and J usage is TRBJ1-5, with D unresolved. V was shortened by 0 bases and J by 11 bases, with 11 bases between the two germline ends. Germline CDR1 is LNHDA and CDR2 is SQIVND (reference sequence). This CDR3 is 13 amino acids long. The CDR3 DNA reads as TGTGCCAGTAGTATAGAACAGTCCCAGACCCAGCATTTT. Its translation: CASSIEQSQTQHF.

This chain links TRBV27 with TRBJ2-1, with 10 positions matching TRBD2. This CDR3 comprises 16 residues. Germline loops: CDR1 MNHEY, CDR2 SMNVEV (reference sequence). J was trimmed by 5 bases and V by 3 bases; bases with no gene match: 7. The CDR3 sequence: CASSFWALAGDNEQFF. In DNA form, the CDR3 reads TGTGCCAGCAGTTTTTGGGCGCTAGCGGGAGACAATGAGCAGTTCTTC.

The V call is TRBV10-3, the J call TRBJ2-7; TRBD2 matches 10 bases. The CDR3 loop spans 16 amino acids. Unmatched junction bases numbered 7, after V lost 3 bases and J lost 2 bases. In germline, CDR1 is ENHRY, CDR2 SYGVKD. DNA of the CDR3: TGTGCCATCAGTGATTCAGGACTAGCGGATACCTACGAGCAGTACTTC. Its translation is CAISDSGLADTYEQYF.

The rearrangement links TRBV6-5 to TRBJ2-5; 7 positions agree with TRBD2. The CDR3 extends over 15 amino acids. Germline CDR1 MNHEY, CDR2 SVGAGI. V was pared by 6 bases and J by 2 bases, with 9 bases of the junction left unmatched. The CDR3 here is CASSPGEAGQETQYF. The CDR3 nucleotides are TGTGCCAGCAGCCCCGGGGAAGCGGGACAAGAGACCCAGTACTTC.